The 15 T cell receptor beta chains below come from one sample, sequenced in a study of OX40 agonist ivuxolimab in advanced cancers. Clones were sequenced by immunoSEQ multiplex PCR, and TCRdb holds only the in-frame ones, with some missing. The sample lists 20,000 to 25,000 clones, roughly 73% occurring once. Specimen: CD4+ or CD8+ T cells sorted from blood, collected in a trial of the OX40 agonist ivuxolimab. These receptors came from an adult with an advanced solid tumor such as melanoma, head and neck, liver or kidney cancer.

V and J are TRBV27 and TRBJ1-2, with a possible D match to TRBD1 (5 bases). Per germline, CDR1 MNHEY and CDR2 SMNVEV (reference sequence). The CDR3 extends over 14 amino acids. V lost 6 bases to trimming and J lost 3 bases, with 14 bases between them. DNA for the CDR3: TGTGCCAGCAGCGCCTTGACGGGACACTATGGCTACACCTTC. This codes for CASSALTGHYGYTF.

The chain links TRBV19 to TRBJ2-3, with D perhaps matching TRBD2 (6 bases). Germline lookup yields CDR1 LNHDA and CDR2 SQIVND (reference sequence). V lost 6 bases and J 2 bases, leaving 15 bases between the germline ends. CDR3 length equals 15 residues. CDR3 in amino acids: CASRIRDSLTDTQYF. DNA for the CDR3: TGTGCCAGTAGGATAAGGGACTCACTCACAGATACGCAGTATTTT.

This clone was found a few times. This chain links TRBV28 with TRBJ1-5, with 7 bases that match TRBD1. CDR3 length: 15 amino acids. The J segment lost 6 bases and the V segment lost 5 bases, leaving 10 bases of the junction unmatched. The germline V gene has CDR1 MDHEN and CDR2 SYDVKM. CDR3 loop: CASSLITTGAQPQHF. The CDR3 DNA is TGTGCCAGCAGTCTCATTACAACAGGGGCTCAGCCCCAGCATTTT.

This chain joins TRBV10-2 and TRBJ1-5, with TRBD1 matching over 7 bases. The CDR3 extends over 15 amino acids. Germline V CDR1 and CDR2: WSHSY, SAAADI. J lost 2 bases, V lost 6 bases, and 7 bases had no gene match. The chain's CDR3 is CASSQPGTGNQPQHF. The CDR3 nucleotides read TGCGCCAGCAGCCAACCCGGGACAGGCAATCAGCCCCAGCATTTT.

This clone showed up just a few times. This chain links TRBV7-9 with TRBJ2-7; a weak D match, TRBD1 (5 bases). Germline V gene sequence: CDR1 SEHNR, CDR2 FQNEAQ (reference sequence). The CDR3 is 15 residues long. V was trimmed by 2 bases and J by 3 bases, leaving 14 bases between them. The chain's CDR3 is CASSLNVWQGYEQYF. DNA for the CDR3: TGTGCCAGCAGCTTAAATGTATGGCAGGGCTACGAGCAGTACTTC.

V gene TRBV7-6 combines with J gene TRBJ2-3; TRBD2 might be the D (7 bases). Germline lookup yields CDR1 SGHVS and CDR2 FNYEAQ. This CDR3 is built from 12 residues. V gave up 3 bases and J gave up 9 bases, with 10 bases separating them. The DNA for the CDR3 is TGTGCCAGCAGCTTCGGCGGGGGCACGCAGTATTTT. It encodes CASSFGGGTQYF.

The chain carries TRBV7-2 and TRBJ2-7; D gene uncertain. Germline CDR1 and CDR2: SGHTA and FQGNSA. CDR3 length: 11 amino acids. V lost 5 bases and J lost 3, with 5 bases in between. CDR3 nucleotides: TGTGCCAGCAGCGGAAACTACGAGCAGTACTTC. Amino acid sequence: CASSGNYEQYF.

The chain is built from TRBV7-6 and TRBJ2-7; 7 bases are a match to TRBD1. Germline V gives CDR1 SGHVS, CDR2 FNYEAQ. With V trimmed by 5 bases and J by 0 bases, 10 bases remained unmatched. The CDR3 is made up of 16 amino acids. The CDR3 nucleotides read TGTGCCAGCAGCCCCTACCCCTACAGGGGCTCCTACGAGCAGTACTTC. Translation gives CASSPYPYRGSYEQYF.

J is TRBJ2-1 and V is TRBV19; 8 bases match TRBD2. J was trimmed by 7 bases and V by 3 bases; bases with no gene match: 11. Germline V gene lookup returns CDR1 LNHDA and CDR2 SQIVND (reference sequence). CDR3 size: 16 residues. The CDR3 here is CASSIHRAGARNEQFF. Written as DNA, the CDR3 is TGTGCCAGTAGTATTCACCGAGCGGGGGCGAGGAATGAGCAGTTCTTC.

The chain carries TRBV5-6 and TRBJ1-1; D ambiguous. V was shortened by 0 bases and J by 10 bases, with 10 bases between the two germline ends. This CDR3 region has 12 residues. The V gene's germline CDR1 is SGHDT and CDR2 YYEEEE. The CDR3 region has the DNA TGTGCCAGCAGCTTGGGAGGGTTTGCAGCTTTCTTT. Its protein is CASSLGGFAAFF.

On this clone: At one boundary the junction diverges from the germline segment, which might be a read error. J is TRBJ1-1 and V is TRBV5-4; D uncertain. The CDR3 is 18 amino acids. CDR1 and CDR2 from the germline V gene are SGHNT and YYREEE (reference sequence). Written as DNA, the CDR3 is TGCGCCAGCAGCCAAGGACTTGAACCGGATGGAGGGAACACTGAAGCTTTCTTT. Its translation: CASSQGLEPDGGNTEAFF.

V is TRBV6-4 and J is TRBJ1-1, with D possibly TRBD1 on 5 matching bases. With 6 bases removed from V and 5 bases from J, the gap between germline ends came to 13 bases. Germline V lookup: CDR1 MRHNA, CDR2 SNTAGT. The CDR3 spans 13 residues. CDR3 region: CASSPSPGTEAFF. In DNA, the CDR3 is TGTGCCAGCAGCCCCTCCCCAGGGACTGAAGCTTTCTTT.

The chain recombines TRBV7-9 with TRBJ2-7, with D possibly TRBD2 on 8 matching bases. V was clipped by 5 bases and J by 1 base, with 15 bases between them. Germline V CDR1 and CDR2: SEHNR, FQNEAQ (reference sequence). There are 15 residues in the CDR3. CDR3 region: CASSPREGASYEQYF. As DNA, the CDR3 is TGTGCCAGCAGCCCCCGGGAGGGGGCTTCCTACGAGCAGTACTTC.

The chain has TRBV9 and TRBJ1-6; no firm D call. Germline CDR1 and CDR2: SGDLS and YYNGEE. Trimming took 4 bases from V and 0 from J, leaving 8 bases between them. This CDR3 contains 15 residues. This chain's CDR3 is CASSPAASYNSPLHF. In DNA, the CDR3 is TGTGCCAGCAGCCCCGCGGCCTCCTATAATTCACCCCTCCACTTT.

The chain combines TRBV19 with TRBJ2-2; D remains unclear. V gave up 7 bases and J gave up 8 bases, with 14 bases separating them. The CDR3 is 13 amino acids. Per germline, CDR1 LNHDA and CDR2 SQIVND (reference sequence). The CDR3 coding sequence is TGTGCCAGTAATGACCCCCCAGGAGGGGAGCTGTTTTTT. It specifies CASNDPPGGELFF.